The 11 T cell receptor beta chains in this list originate from one sample, sequenced in a study of cytomegalovirus exposure and HLA in healthy donors. Both 60 Vbeta primers and 13 Jbeta primers went into the PCR. The protocol was immunoSEQ multiplex PCR, while the TCRdb copy is restricted to in-frame clones and leaves out a portion. The profile shows approximately 240,000 clones, around 88% of them singletons. The sequenced sample consisted of PBMCs. These receptors all stem from a woman aged 18 to 35 in good health and CMV-seronegative.

This chain connects TRBV7-8 to TRBJ1-5; 8 positions match TRBD1. Germline assignment: CDR1 SGHVS and CDR2 FQNEAQ. CDR3 length: 12 residues. Trimming at V came to 8 bases and at J to 10 bases, leaving 7 bases not matched to a gene. CDR3 sequence (DNA): TGTGCCAGCTCCCGAGACAGGGGTCCCCAGCATTTT. Amino acid sequence: CASSRDRGPQHF.

The genes are TRBV5-1 and TRBJ2-3; D unresolved. From germline, CDR1 is SGHRS and CDR2 YFSETQ. V lost 6 bases to trimming and J lost 0 bases, with 8 bases between them. The CDR3 is 13 amino acids. The CDR3 nucleotides read TGCGCCAGCACCCCCGGTAGCACAGATACGCAGTATTTT. It encodes CASTPGSTDTQYF. The complete variable domain, with remaining parts taken from reference TRBV5-1 and TRBJ2-3, reads KAGVTQTPRYLIKTRGQQVTLSCSPISGHRSVSWYQQTPGQGLQFLFEYFSETQRNKGNFPGRFSGRQFSNSRSEMNVSTLELGDSALYLCASTPGSTDTQYFGPGTRLTVL.

This clone was observed a single time. The rearrangement links TRBV9 to TRBJ1-6, with 8 bases identical to TRBD1. Germline V gene lookup returns CDR1 SGDLS and CDR2 YYNGEE. The J segment lost 9 bases and the V segment lost 2 bases, leaving 7 bases of the junction unmatched. The CDR3 contains 15 residues. The CDR3 nucleotides are TGTGCCAGCAGCGTTCATGGGACAGGCGCTTCACCCCTCCACTTT. Protein sequence: CASSVHGTGASPLHF. The full variable domain, in which reference TRBV9 and TRBJ1-6 provide the parts outside the CDR3, is DSGVTQTPKHLITATGQRVTLRCSPRSGDLSVYWYQQSLDQGLQFLIQYYNGEERAKGNILERFSAQQFPDLHSELNLSSLELGDSALYFCASSVHGTGASPLHFGNGTRLTVT.

V usage is TRBV11-3 and J usage is TRBJ2-2, with a weak D call TRBD2 (6 bases). Germline V gives CDR1 SGHNT, CDR2 YENEEA. This CDR3 is built from 17 residues. V was cut by 0 bases and J by 1 base, with 12 bases left in between. CDR3: CASSLDRTGENTGELFF. The CDR3 nucleotides read TGTGCCAGCAGCTTAGATCGGACGGGAGAGAACACCGGGGAGCTGTTTTTT.

The chain is built from TRBV4-2 and TRBJ2-1; 7 bases map to TRBD2. The CDR3 length is 15 residues. Germline V lookup: CDR1 LGHNA, CDR2 YNFKEQ. Trimming at V came to 6 bases and at J to 5 bases, leaving 10 bases not matched to a gene. The CDR3 DNA reads as TGTGCCAGCAGTTCCGATGAGGGACTAAACAATGAGCAGTTCTTC. This encodes CASSSDEGLNNEQFF.

The chain links TRBV30 to TRBJ2-5; TRBD2 matches 12 bases. Trimming at V came to 2 bases and at J to 5 bases, leaving 12 bases not matched to a gene. The CDR3 spans 17 residues. Germline V gives CDR1 GTSNPN, CDR2 SVGIG (reference sequence). The CDR3 loop reads CAWSLNYGLAGFETQYF. The CDR3 DNA is TGTGCCTGGAGTCTAAACTACGGACTAGCGGGATTTGAGACCCAGTACTTC.

In its sample, this clone was seen once. The V gene is TRBV30, the J gene TRBJ2-1; D is uncertain. The CDR3 has 15 amino acids. V dropped 3 bases and J dropped 7 bases, with 19 bases sitting between them. The germline V gene encodes CDR1 GTSNPN and CDR2 SVGIG (reference sequence). CDR3 in amino acids: CAWRISYGNSNEQFF. CDR3 DNA: TGTGCCTGGAGGATTTCGTATGGCAATTCGAATGAGCAGTTCTTC.

The V call is TRBV6-5, the J call TRBJ1-1; a weak D match, TRBD1 (6 bases). Germline-derived CDR1 and CDR2 are MNHEY and SVGAGI. This CDR3 is built from 15 residues. V lost 3 bases, J lost 5 bases, and 16 bases lay in between. Written as DNA, the CDR3 is TGTGCCAGCAGTTATAGGAGCAGGGGAAGTACTGAAGCTTTCTTT. This codes for CASSYRSRGSTEAFF.

This clone was counted once. The CDR3 nucleotides read TGTGCCAGCAGCTTACAGGGCACTCACTATGGCTACACCTTC. Translating it yields CASSLQGTHYGYTF. This chain joins TRBV7-9 and TRBJ1-2, with a possible D match to TRBD1 (5 bases). Trimming removed 2 bases from V and 3 bases from J, with 10 bases in between. Germline assignment: CDR1 SEHNR and CDR2 FQNEAQ (reference sequence). This CDR3 spans 14 amino acids.

The chain combines TRBV9 with TRBJ1-1; TRBD1 aligns across 7 bases. The J segment lost 4 bases and the V segment lost 7 bases, leaving 13 bases of the junction unmatched. The CDR3 loop spans 15 amino acids. The germline gives CDR1 SGDLS, CDR2 YYNGEE. Written as DNA, the CDR3 is TGTGCCAGCCCCCGGGACAGCCGGCGGGGCACTGAAGCTTTCTTT. Translated: CASPRDSRRGTEAFF.

The count of this clone is one. V usage is TRBV7-9 and J usage is TRBJ2-7; the D gene is possibly TRBD2 (5 bases). V lost 1 base, J lost 4 bases, and 11 bases lay in between. Germline lookup yields CDR1 SEHNR and CDR2 FQNEAQ (reference sequence). The CDR3 extends over 14 amino acids. CDR3 amino acids: CASSLVSGSYEQYF. Written as DNA, the CDR3 is TGTGCCAGCAGCTTAGTATCGGGGAGTTACGAGCAGTACTTC.